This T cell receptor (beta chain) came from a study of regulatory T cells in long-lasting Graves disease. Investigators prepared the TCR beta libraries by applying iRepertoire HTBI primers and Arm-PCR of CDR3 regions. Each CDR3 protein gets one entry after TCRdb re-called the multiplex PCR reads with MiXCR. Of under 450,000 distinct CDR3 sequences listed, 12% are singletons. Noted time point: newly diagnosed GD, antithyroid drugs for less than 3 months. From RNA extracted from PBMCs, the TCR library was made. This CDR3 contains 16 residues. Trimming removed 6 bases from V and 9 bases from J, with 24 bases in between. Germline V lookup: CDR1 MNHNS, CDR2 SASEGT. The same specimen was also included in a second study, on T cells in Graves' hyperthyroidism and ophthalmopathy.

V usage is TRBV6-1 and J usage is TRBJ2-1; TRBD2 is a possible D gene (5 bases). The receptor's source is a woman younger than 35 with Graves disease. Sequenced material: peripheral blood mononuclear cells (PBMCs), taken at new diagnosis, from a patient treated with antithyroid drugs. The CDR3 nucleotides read TGTGCCAGCAGGTTTAGACCCATTAATCCTACTAGTGAGCAGTTCTTC. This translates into CASRFRPINPTSEQFF.